The 3 T cell receptor beta chains presented below share a single source sample, sequenced in a study of T cells in Graves' hyperthyroidism and ophthalmopathy. Amplification of TCR beta CDR3 regions used RNA as the template. Using the HTBI primer set, a first-round RT-PCR was run on the TCR CDR3. MiXCR was run by TCRdb on the multiplex PCR reads, yielding one entry per CDR3 protein. Of roughly 500,000 distinct CDR3 sequences in the sample, 35% to 50% were seen once. The sample consisted of peripheral blood or thyroid tissue (not recorded which). The receptors come from an adult woman with Graves' disease, either hyperthyroidism or ophthalmopathy (not recorded which).

This clonotype was observed many times. The V call is TRBV9, the J call TRBJ1-1, with 12 positions matching TRBD1. The J segment lost 8 bases and the V segment lost 0 bases, leaving 5 bases of the junction unmatched. CDR1 SGDLS and CDR2 YYNGEE come from the germline V gene. The CDR3 spans 15 residues. CDR3 sequence reads: CASSVDGTGGAEAFF. The CDR3, as DNA: TGTGCCAGCAGCGTAGACGGGACAGGGGGCGCGGAAGCTTTCTTT. Using reference TRBV9 and TRBJ1-1 for the parts outside the CDR3, the full variable domain is DSGVTQTPKHLITATGQRVTLRCSPRSGDLSVYWYQQSLDQGLQFLIQYYNGEERAKGNILERFSAQQFPDLHSELNLSSLELGDSALYFCASSVDGTGGAEAFFGQGTRLTVV.

This clonotype was seen at least ten times. The chain joins TRBV11-2 to TRBJ1-1; 9 bases align to TRBD1. V was clipped by 6 bases and J by 4 bases; unmatched bases: 12. Germline CDR1 and CDR2: SGHAT and FQNNGV. This CDR3 is 16 amino acids long. DNA of the CDR3: TGTGCCAGCAGTTCCACAGGGGGCCCCCGGGGCACTGAAGCTTTCTTT. This gives the protein CASSSTGGPRGTEAFF.

This clonotype was seen ten or more times. This rearrangement joins TRBV4-3 to TRBJ1-6; D perhaps matches TRBD1 (6 bases). Germline values: CDR1 LGHNA, CDR2 YSLEER. The V and J ends lost 0 bases and 8 bases respectively, with 8 bases between them. This CDR3 comprises 14 residues. The CDR3 loop reads CASSQDRGDSPLHF. For the CDR3, the DNA is TGCGCCAGCAGCCAAGACAGGGGTGATTCACCCCTCCACTTT.